These T cell receptor beta chains were read from a single sample in a study of blood T cell repertoires in COVID-19. Measured with immunoSEQ multiplex PCR; TCRdb has only the in-frame clones, and not every one. The sample lists about 190,000 clones, roughly nine tenths occurring once. The sequencing sample was made of peripheral blood. All receptors derive from a young man with acute or convalescent COVID-19. Each CDR3 is given without its conserved first and last residue. Each record gives: CDR3 protein, V gene, D gene. The D gene is left open where the match is weak.

ASSLGGQGKKLF TRBV27 TRBD1
ASSLGDINTEAF TRBV5-1 -
ASSDSRLVVQETQY TRBV6-4 -
ASSTGTSGAGELF TRBV27 TRBD2
ASSRTGVYGYT TRBV7-8 TRBD1
ASDPGLAGPYEQY TRBV6-5 TRBD2
ASSPEGRRKLF TRBV18 -
ASSPQLGTNYGYT TRBV4-1 -
ASSSGQLWTEKLF TRBV5-1 -
AWSPGGSGRQY TRBV30 -
VSRRSGTDTQY TRBV19 -
ASSPPGQGGGNEQF TRBV18 -
ASSESGQSWGYT TRBV25-1 TRBD1
ASRPTPDRDYGYT TRBV28 TRBD1
AWRGAYEQY TRBV30 -
SVVAVTGELF TRBV29-1 -
ATSGKGSTDTQY TRBV24-1 -
AWNHDRGHTGELF TRBV30 TRBD1
ASSQDYGGTEAF TRBV3-1/TRBV3-2 -
ASSFGQGAESPLH TRBV5-1 TRBD1
ASSPHLAGGTGELF TRBV7-9 TRBD2
ASSVGQLNSPLH TRBV9 -
ASSYEGQSSYNEQF TRBV5-8 TRBD1
ASSDGTNNEQF TRBV6-4 -
ASSLPAGGNYGYT TRBV5-6 -
ASSNLENQPQH TRBV18 -
ASTLIDRDTEAF TRBV9 -
ASSSGLTQNSPLH TRBV7-8 -
ASSEFSSYLTDTQY TRBV6-1 -
ASKAGPITEAF TRBV19 -
ASSQDSLAGPSYEQY TRBV3-1/TRBV3-2 TRBD2
AIRSDTSGRHEQY TRBV10-3 TRBD2
ASQGTSYRDTQY TRBV6-5 TRBD2
ASSLGFRGSAEAF TRBV5-4 -
ASSLTGGFVSYNEQF TRBV27 TRBD1
ATSTGGNTGGYT TRBV15 TRBD1
ASSRLAGTESSYNEQF TRBV19 TRBD2
ASSGSLPDTQY TRBV19 -
ASSKRDTGELF TRBV12-3/TRBV12-4 -
ASSGLAGTSYEQF TRBV6-4 TRBD2
ASSTLKTGSKQY TRBV19 -
ASSYYYEQY TRBV5-4 -
ARQLDTQY TRBV5-1 -
ASNHGDRGRTEAF TRBV6-5 TRBD1
AGGRPNEKLF TRBV28 -
ASSLTVNEKLF TRBV28 -
ASSQDAGNTGELF TRBV4-2 -
ASSDGQNTGELF TRBV11-2 -
ASSPPSGNEQF TRBV7-3 TRBD2
AISDPGTGHQPQH TRBV10-3 TRBD1
ASSLTGENTEAF TRBV28 -
ATSRDLLETQY TRBV15 -
ASSPEKGGNDEQF TRBV18 -
ASSLPPGAGSDTQY TRBV27 -
ASSPLGTVQTYEQY TRBV14 TRBD1
ASRQGAYTEAF TRBV28 TRBD1
ASSPPAGDEQY TRBV18 TRBD2
ASSSGTSGFVR TRBV5-1 TRBD2